This record looks at one T cell receptor beta chain sequence and its context. What it recognizes is unknown. This specimen comes from a study of cytomegalovirus exposure and HLA in healthy donors. Study-wide results and limits: Per a later analysis, about 18,000 TCR beta sequences showed association with HLA alleles at 0.05 false discovery rate. The investigators catalogued 150 or so TCR beta chains as cytomegalovirus-associated. In an earlier analysis, most TCR beta V segments were productive about 87% or about 30% of the time.

V was clipped by 7 bases and J by 6 bases, with 7 bases between them. Germline CDR1 reads SNHLY; CDR2 reads FYNNEI. The CDR3 length is 10 residues. PCR amplification relied on 60 Vbeta primers (plus 13 Jbeta primers). Sequencing was performed with immunoSEQ multiplex PCR; in TCRdb, only in-frame clones are kept and a portion is missing. The sample has 65,000 to 95,000 clones, about 79% seen once; the top ten hold around 5.1%. This receptor was identified in a male donor in good health and CMV-seropositive. Sequencing was done on a sample of PBMCs. The chain couples TRBV2 to TRBJ2-7; unclear D gene. DNA for the CDR3: TGTGCCAGCACCCAGCGCGAGCAGTACTTC. Amino acid sequence: CASTQREQYF.